The source of this T cell receptor beta chain is a study of shared clonotypes between healthy human individuals. Whole-study context: A couple of women and a few men aged 18 to 49 made up the donors. Overall study findings and caveats: Shared clonotypes across all four donors exceeded non-shared ones in generation probability. Sampling covered nothing but blood. Tissue TCR repertoires likely differ from those found in blood.

As defined, naive CD8 cells were CD45RO-negative and positively selected for CCR7, with terminally differentiated effector memory CD45RA+ cells excluded. Every immunoSEQ plate was one replicate of a subset's evenly spread DNA. Clones were sequenced by immunoSEQ multiplex PCR, and TCRdb holds only the in-frame ones, with some missing. The table includes around 2,000,000 clones, roughly 91% detected once. CDR1 is SEHNR, CDR2 FQNEAQ, per germline (reference sequence). The CDR3 runs 14 residues. Trimming shortened V by 7 bases and J by 2 bases, and 14 bases separated the two germline ends. Note on this clone: Its antigen is not identified.

Sequenced: naive CD8+ T cells from PBMCs. The receptor comes from a man aged 18 to 30 in good health. Some clones in this sample may be carry-over from other donors' samples. V gene TRBV7-9 combines with J gene TRBJ2-5, with no clear D. The CDR3: CASTRAERQETQYF. DNA of the CDR3: TGTGCCAGCACTCGGGCAGAACGGCAAGAGACCCAGTACTTC.